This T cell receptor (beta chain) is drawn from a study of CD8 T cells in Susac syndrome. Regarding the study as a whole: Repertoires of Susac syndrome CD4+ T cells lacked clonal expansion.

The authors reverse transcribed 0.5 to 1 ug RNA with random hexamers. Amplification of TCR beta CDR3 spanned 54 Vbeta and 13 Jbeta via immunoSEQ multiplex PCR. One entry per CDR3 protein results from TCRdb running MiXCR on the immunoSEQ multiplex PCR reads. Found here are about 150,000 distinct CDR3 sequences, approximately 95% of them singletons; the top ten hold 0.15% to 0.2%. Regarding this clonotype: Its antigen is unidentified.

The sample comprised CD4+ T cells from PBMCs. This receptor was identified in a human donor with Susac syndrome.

The CDR3, as DNA: TGTGCCAGCAGAGGGACAGGGGGTCAGCCCCAGCATTTT. It encodes CASRGTGGQPQHF. This chain uses TRBV12-3 or TRBV12-4 with TRBJ1-5; TRBD1 matches at 11 bases. This CDR3 is 13 amino acids long. The V segment lost 6 bases and the J segment 6 bases; nucleotides outside the gene matches: 1.